This T cell receptor (beta chain) was sequenced in a study of vaccination and CD4 T cells after COVID-19 (dated 2022 in TCRdb). In the study overall: Convalescent patients had a positive SARS-CoV-2 result on nasal swab PCR, and of these patients, some 10 had mild disease and one had severe disease. Participants got two doses of the Pfizer-BioNTech BNT162b2 vaccine (n=8) or two doses of the Moderna mRNA-1273 vaccine (n=2). In approximately ten COVID-19 convalescent patients and a few infection-naive healthy vaccine recipients, the spike-specific CD4+ TCR repertoire before mRNA vaccination was compared with the repertoire after mRNA vaccination. In the convalescent cohort there were six males and four females, among whom were two Hispanic individuals, seven Caucasians, two Asians and one multiracial person. Control cultures received a CEFX viral epitope pool as the positive control, an HIV-1 Nef peptide pool as the negative control, or no peptide. Post-vaccine blood samples were collected a median of about 66 days after the second vaccine dose, ranging from roughly 12 to 250 days. Post-COVID blood samples were collected from convalescent patients a median of around 100 days after diagnosis, with a range of about 30 to 180 days. Culture stimuli were overlapping spike peptide pools from SARS-CoV-2 and from the common cold coronaviruses HCoV-NL63, HCoV-OC43 and HCoV-229E. Summary of the overall study and its limitations: The median count of SARS-CoV-2-reactive clonotypes went up from approximately 20 after infection to 38 after vaccination, although the change was not significant. Of the vaccine-specific clones in convalescent patients, 304 of 307, or nearly all, reacted only to SARS-CoV-2 spike and did not cross-react with common cold coronaviruses. Relatively few convalescent patients were included in the study, and early timepoints after natural infection were not analyzed. Among convalescent patients, a median about 86% of the SARS-CoV-2-reactive clones seen after vaccination appeared only after vaccination, which suggests priming specific to the vaccine.

Interpreted using the paper, the treatment or condition label stands for: approximately 10-day PBMC culture with coronavirus spike peptide pools or control peptides (ViraFEST assay). To expand antigen-specific T cells with peptide pools and then pick out the expanded clonotypes through TCR sequencing, the study relied on the ViraFEST assay. The convalescent patients' positive SARS-CoV-2 PCR tests fell between March and December 2020, which was before the Alpha, Beta and Delta variants emerged in the United States. Roughly 2 million PBMCs per well were cultured in IMDM with approximately 5% human AB serum and 8.5 to 10 IU/ml IL-2, plus 10 ug/ml peptide pools. Half of the culture medium was replaced with fresh IL-2-containing medium on days 3 and 7. After roughly 11 days of culture, CD4+ T cells were isolated by negative selection with the EasySep CD4+ T cell isolation kit. PBMCs were separated from whole blood using Ficoll-Paque Plus gradient centrifugation and then either used fresh or cryopreserved at -140C. Triplicate wells were generally used for each culture condition.

Libraries were made using PCR. TCR sequencing of DNA from cultured CD4+ T cells used the Oncomine TCR Beta short-read assay at the Johns Hopkins FTIC core. The QIAamp micro DNA kit was used to extract genomic DNA from the cultured CD4+ T cells. Oncomine TCR Beta libraries made from cultured CD4+ T cells were pooled using unique dual indexes and sequenced on an Illumina iSeq 100. From the authors' description of their analysis: Non-productive sequences were removed, and CDR3s not starting with C, not ending with F or W, or shorter than 7 amino acids were discarded. The MANAFEST web application was used to identify antigen-specific clonotypes by comparing peptide-stimulated wells against reference wells and other culture wells. For a clone to be called positive, the clone needed an FDR below 0.05, an odds ratio above 5, and a productive frequency above 0.1% in at least two of three replicate wells. A clonotype was classed as cross-reactive if the clonotype showed significant expansion both in SARS-CoV-2 spike wells and in at least one common cold coronavirus spike condition. Levenshtein distances (stringdist) and unrooted phylogenetic trees (ape) in R version 3.6.1 were used to assess CDR3 homology. The public sequencing data were trimmed at Q25 with fastp and processed into clonotypes with MiXCR by TCRdb, which kept only in-frame beta chains. A single entry per CDR3 protein holds the most common genes and DNA from its merged rows. TCRdb, not the original authors, processed these V and J calls. For this sample the table gives around 19,000 distinct CDR3 sequences, of which about two fifths were detected only once. The ten largest account for around 13% of the sample.

This clonotype came up a few times. Its antigen target is currently unknown. Qualities for individual bases were not recorded, and no much larger clone is one base off. From its cysteine to its phenylalanine, the CDR3 spans 15 amino acids. Only the CDR3 region is kept as DNA, spanning 45 bases read in frame from base 1. The germline V gene gives CDR1 as SGHNT and CDR2 as YENEEA. Ends trimmed: V by 4 bases, J by 1 base; bases unmatched to a gene: 4. Rearrangement joined TRBV11-3 to TRBJ1-1, with 9 bases matching TRBD1. This clonotype originated in a human donor who had recovered from COVID-19. The sequencing sample was made of CD4+ T cells from blood, cultured in vitro. The CDR3 has the sequence CASSSGQGENTEAFF. The base sequence is TGTGCCAGCAGCTCGGGACAGGGTGAGAACACTGAAGCTTTCTTT.